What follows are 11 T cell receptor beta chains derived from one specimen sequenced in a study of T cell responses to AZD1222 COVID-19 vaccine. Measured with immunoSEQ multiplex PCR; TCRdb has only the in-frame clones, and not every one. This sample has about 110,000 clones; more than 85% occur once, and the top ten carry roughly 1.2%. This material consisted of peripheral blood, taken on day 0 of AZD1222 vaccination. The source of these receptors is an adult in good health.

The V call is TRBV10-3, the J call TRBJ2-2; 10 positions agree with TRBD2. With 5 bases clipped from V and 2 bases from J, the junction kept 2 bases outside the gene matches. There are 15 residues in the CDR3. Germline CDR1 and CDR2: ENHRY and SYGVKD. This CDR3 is CAISLAGENTGELFF. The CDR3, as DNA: TGTGCCATCAGTCTAGCGGGGGAAAACACCGGGGAGCTGTTTTTT.

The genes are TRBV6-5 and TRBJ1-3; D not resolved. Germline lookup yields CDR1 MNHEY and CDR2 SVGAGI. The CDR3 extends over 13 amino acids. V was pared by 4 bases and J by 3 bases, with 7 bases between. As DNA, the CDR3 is TGTGCCAGCAGTTCGGGCCGTGGAAACACCATATATTTT. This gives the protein CASSSGRGNTIYF.

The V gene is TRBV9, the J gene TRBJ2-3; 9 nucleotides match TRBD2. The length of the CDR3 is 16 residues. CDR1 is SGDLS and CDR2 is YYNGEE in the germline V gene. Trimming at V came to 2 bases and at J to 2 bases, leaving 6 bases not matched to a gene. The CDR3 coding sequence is TGTGCCAGCAGCGTCCTGAGCGGGGGGCCCACAGATACGCAGTATTTT. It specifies CASSVLSGGPTDTQYF.

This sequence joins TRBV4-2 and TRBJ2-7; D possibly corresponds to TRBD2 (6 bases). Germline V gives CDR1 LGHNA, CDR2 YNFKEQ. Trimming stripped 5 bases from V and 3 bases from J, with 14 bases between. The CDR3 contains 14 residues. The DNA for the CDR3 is TGTGCCAGCAGCGGGCGGGGCAGTAACTACGAGCAGTACTTC. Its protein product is CASSGRGSNYEQYF.

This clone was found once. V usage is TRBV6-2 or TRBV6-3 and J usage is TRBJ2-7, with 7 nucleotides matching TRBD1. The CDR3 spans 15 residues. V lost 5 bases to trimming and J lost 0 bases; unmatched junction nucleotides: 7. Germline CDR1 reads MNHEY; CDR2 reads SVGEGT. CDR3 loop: CASSPGGFSSYEQYF. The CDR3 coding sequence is TGTGCCAGCAGTCCAGGGGGTTTTAGCTCCTACGAGCAGTACTTC.

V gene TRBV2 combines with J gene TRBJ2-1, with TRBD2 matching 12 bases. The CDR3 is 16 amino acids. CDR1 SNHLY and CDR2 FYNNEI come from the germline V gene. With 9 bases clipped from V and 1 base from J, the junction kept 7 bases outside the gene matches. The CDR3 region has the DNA TGTGCCAGTACTAGCGGGGGGACTAGGTCCTACAATGAGCAGTTCTTC. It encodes CASTSGGTRSYNEQFF.

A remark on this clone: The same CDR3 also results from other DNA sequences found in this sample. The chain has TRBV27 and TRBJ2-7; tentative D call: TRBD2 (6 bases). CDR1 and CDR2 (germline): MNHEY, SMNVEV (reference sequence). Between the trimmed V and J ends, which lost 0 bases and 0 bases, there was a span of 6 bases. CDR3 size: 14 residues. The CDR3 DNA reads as TGTGCCAGCAGTTTATCCGGGAGCTCCTACGAGCAGTACTTC. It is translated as CASSLSGSSYEQYF.

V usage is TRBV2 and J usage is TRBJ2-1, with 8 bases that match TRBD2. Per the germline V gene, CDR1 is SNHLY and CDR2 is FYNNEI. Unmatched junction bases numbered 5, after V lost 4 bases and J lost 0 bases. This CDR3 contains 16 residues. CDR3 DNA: TGTGCCAGCAGTGCCGTAGCGGGAAGCTCCTACAATGAGCAGTTCTTC. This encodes CASSAVAGSSYNEQFF.

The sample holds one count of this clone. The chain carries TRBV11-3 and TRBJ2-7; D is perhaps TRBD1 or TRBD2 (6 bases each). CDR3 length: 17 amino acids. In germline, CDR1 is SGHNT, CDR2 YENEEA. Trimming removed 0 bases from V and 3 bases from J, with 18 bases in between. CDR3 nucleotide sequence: TGTGCCAGCAGCTTAGACCGGTGGGGTGAGGGGGGCTACGAGCAGTACTTC. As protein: CASSLDRWGEGGYEQYF.

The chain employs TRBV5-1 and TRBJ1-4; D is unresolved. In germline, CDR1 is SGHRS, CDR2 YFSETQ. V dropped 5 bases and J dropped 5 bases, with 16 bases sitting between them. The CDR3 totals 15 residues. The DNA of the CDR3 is TGCGCCAGCAGACCTAACGGAGATCGGAATGAAAAACTGTTTTTT. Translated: CASRPNGDRNEKLFF.

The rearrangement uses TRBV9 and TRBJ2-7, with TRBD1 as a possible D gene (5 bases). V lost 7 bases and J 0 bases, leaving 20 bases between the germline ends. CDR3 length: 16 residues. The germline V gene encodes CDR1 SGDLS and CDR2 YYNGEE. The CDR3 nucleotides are TGTGCCAGCTCCCGAGATATAGGGGTGACCTCCTACGAGCAGTACTTC. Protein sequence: CASSRDIGVTSYEQYF.